This T cell receptor (beta chain) was recorded in a study of technical replicates of blood from a handful of donors (dated by TCRdb to 2015 to 2018). For this chain, trimming is 2 bases at the V end and 3 bases at the J end, and the number of junction bases without a gene match is 5. From a lookup of the germline V gene (reference sequence), CDR1 and CDR2 are MNHEY and SMNVEV. From cysteine to phenylalanine, the CDR3 is 15 amino acids long. Kept here is only the CDR3 DNA, which spans 45 bases and is read in frame from base 1. About this clone itself: The antigen this receptor binds is unknown. Base qualities are not provided; no much larger clone lies one nucleotide away.

The library came from the immunoSEQ multiplex PCR assay. What TCRdb holds here is the immuneACCESS table cut down to in-frame rearrangements. Part of the clones is not present; checked against another copy, under half of the missing clones reflect an unresolved V gene, and the others are unexplained. The sample profile shows 80,000 to 100,000 clones; approximately 90% of them were found once. The top ten hold about 0.27% of the sample. This receptor was obtained from a human donor in good health. The chain was built from TRBV27 and TRBJ2-7; TRBD1 lines up with 9 middle nucleotides. Input material: T cells isolated from PBMCs. The DNA sequence is as follows: TGTGCCAGCAGTTTAACCGGGACAGGGAACTACGAGCAGTACTTC. It encodes CASSLTGTGNYEQYF.